The 8 T cell receptor beta chains listed next were all sequenced from one sample in a study of blood T cells in healthy people across ages. Combining a sample-barcoded 5' primer with a J-beta primer mix, a second PCR ran for roughly 7 to 12 cycles. TCRdb reanalysed the 5' RACE reads using MiXCR and keeps one entry per CDR3 protein. The sample carries around 1,900,000 distinct CDR3 sequences, 30% to 40% recorded once. The sequencing input was blood. Receptor source: a human donor in good health.

This clonotype was detected a few times. The chain combines TRBV11-2 with TRBJ2-1; D not certain. The CDR3 spans 16 residues. CDR1 is SGHAT, CDR2 FQNNGV, per germline. Trimming removed 1 base from V and 0 bases from J, with 10 bases in between. CDR3 protein: CASSLGSVISYNEQFF. CDR3 coding DNA: TGTGCCAGCAGCTTAGGATCCGTGATCTCCTACAATGAGCAGTTCTTC.

CDR3 amino acids: CASSPPRVGNEQFF. CDR3 DNA sequence: TGTGCCAGCAGCCCCCCGCGCGTAGGTAATGAGCAGTTCTTC. The V call is TRBV2, the J call TRBJ2-1; D remains unclear. The CDR3 totals 14 residues. The V gene lost 6 bases and the J gene lost 7 bases, with 16 bases spanning the gap. Germline lookup yields CDR1 SNHLY and CDR2 FYNNEI. Looking up the rest from reference TRBV2 and TRBJ2-1 gives the full variable domain: EPEVTQTPSHQVTQMGQEVILRCVPISNHLYFYWYRQILGQKVEFLVSFYNNEISEKSEIFDDQFSVERPDGSNFTLKIRSTKLEDSAMYFCASSPPRVGNEQFFGPGTRLTVL.

This clonotype was picked up a small number of times. This rearrangement joins TRBV6-6 to TRBJ1-1; D remains unclear. The CDR3 spans 13 residues. Germline CDR1 reads MNHNY; CDR2 reads SVGAGI (reference sequence). V lost 0 bases to trimming and J lost 8 bases, with 10 bases between them. In DNA form, the CDR3 reads TGTGCCAGCAGTTACTCGAACCCGGGGGAAGCTTTCTTT. It specifies CASSYSNPGEAFF.

The V and J genes are TRBV4-2 and TRBJ2-4; 7 positions match TRBD2. Matching the DNA end better, TRBJ2-7 makes the J call doubtful. This CDR3 is 15 amino acids long. Germline CDR1 is LGHNA and CDR2 is YNFKEQ. Here the CDR3 reads CASSQGLAQGYEQYF. CDR3 DNA sequence: TGTGCCAGCAGCCAAGGACTAGCCCAGGGCTACGAGCAGTACTTC.

This rearrangement joins TRBV20-1 to TRBJ2-6, with a possible D match to TRBD2 (5 bases). This CDR3 is built from 15 residues. The V end was cut by 6 bases, the J end by 0 bases, with 12 bases between. Germline V gene data show CDR1 as DFQATT and CDR2 as SNEGSKA (reference sequence). CDR3 bases: TGCAGTGCGTGGAGGCCCTCCTCTGGGGCCAACGTCCTGACTTTC. This gives the protein CSAWRPSSGANVLTF.

This clonotype has a handful of counts. The chain couples TRBV13 to TRBJ2-7; D is perhaps TRBD2 (6 bases). Per germline, CDR1 PRHDT and CDR2 FYEKMQ (reference sequence). The CDR3 is 14 amino acids. V was shortened by 5 bases and J by 0 bases, with 11 bases between the two germline ends. Here the CDR3 DNA reads TGTGCCAGCAGCCTCACGGAGGGCTCCTACGAGCAGTACTTC. Its protein product is CASSLTEGSYEQYF.

The rearrangement uses TRBV15 and TRBJ1-4; 9 nucleotides line up with TRBD1. The junction had 3 bases not matched to a gene; V was cut back by 3 bases and J by 7 bases. There are 14 residues in the CDR3. The V gene's germline CDR1 is LNHNV and CDR2 YYDKDF (reference sequence). The CDR3 reads CATSRDRGREKLFF. CDR3 nucleotide sequence: TGTGCCACCAGCAGGGACAGGGGACGTGAAAAACTGTTTTTT.

A few counts support this clonotype. The chain has TRBV7-2 and TRBJ2-7, with D possibly being TRBD1 or TRBD2 (6 bases each). The CDR3 has 18 residues. The V and J ends lost 6 bases and 1 base respectively, with 25 bases between them. In germline, CDR1 is SGHTA, CDR2 FQGNSA. CDR3 in DNA: TGTGCCAGCAGACTTGGGGGGCACATGGGACGAACATCCTACGAGCAGTACTTC. It is translated as CASRLGGHMGRTSYEQYF.